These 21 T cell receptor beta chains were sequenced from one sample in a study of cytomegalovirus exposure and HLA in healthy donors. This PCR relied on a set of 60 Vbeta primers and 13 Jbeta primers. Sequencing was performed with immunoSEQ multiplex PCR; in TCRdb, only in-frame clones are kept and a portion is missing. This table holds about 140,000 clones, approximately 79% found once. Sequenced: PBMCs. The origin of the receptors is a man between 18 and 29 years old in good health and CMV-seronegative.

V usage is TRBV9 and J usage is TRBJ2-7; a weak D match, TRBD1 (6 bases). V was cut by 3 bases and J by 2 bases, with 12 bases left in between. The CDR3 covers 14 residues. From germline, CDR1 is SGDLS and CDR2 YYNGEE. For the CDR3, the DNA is TGTGCCAGCAGCGCCGGGGACAAGACCTACGAGCAGTACTTC. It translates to CASSAGDKTYEQYF.

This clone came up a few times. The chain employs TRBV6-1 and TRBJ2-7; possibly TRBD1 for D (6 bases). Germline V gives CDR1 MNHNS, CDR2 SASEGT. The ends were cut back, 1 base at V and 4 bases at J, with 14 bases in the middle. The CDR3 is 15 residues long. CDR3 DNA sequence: TGTGCCAGCAGTGAAGTGGTGGGGGCTTCTTACGAGCAGTACTTC. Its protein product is CASSEVVGASYEQYF.

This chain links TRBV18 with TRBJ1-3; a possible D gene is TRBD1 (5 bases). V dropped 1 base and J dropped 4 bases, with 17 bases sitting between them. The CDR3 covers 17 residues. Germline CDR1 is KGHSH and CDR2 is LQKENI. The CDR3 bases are TGTGCCAGCTCACCACTCGATATGCAGGGTATGGGAAACACCATATATTTT. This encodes CASSPLDMQGMGNTIYF.

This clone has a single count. In DNA form, the CDR3 reads TGTGCCAGCAGTTTAGGACAGGGCAATCGCGAGCAGTACTTC. Its protein is CASSLGQGNREQYF. The gene calls are TRBV27 and TRBJ2-5, with TRBD1 identical over 8 bases. The J call may be wrong; the DNA end is better matched by TRBJ2-7. The CDR3 totals 14 residues. The germline CDR1 and CDR2 sequences are MNHEY and SMNVEV (reference sequence).

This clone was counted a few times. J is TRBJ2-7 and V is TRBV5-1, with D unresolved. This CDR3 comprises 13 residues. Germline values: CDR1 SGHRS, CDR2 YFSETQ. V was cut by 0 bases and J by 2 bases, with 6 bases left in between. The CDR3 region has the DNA TGCGCCAGCAGCTTGGGGGCAGCCTACGAGCAGTACTTC. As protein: CASSLGAAYEQYF.

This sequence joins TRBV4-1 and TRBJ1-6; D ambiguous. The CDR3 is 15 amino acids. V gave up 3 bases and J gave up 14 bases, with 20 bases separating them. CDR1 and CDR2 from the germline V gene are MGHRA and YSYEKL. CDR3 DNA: TGCGCCAGCAGCCATCCGCTGTCGGAGCGTGTGACCCTCCACTTT. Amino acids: CASSHPLSERVTLHF.

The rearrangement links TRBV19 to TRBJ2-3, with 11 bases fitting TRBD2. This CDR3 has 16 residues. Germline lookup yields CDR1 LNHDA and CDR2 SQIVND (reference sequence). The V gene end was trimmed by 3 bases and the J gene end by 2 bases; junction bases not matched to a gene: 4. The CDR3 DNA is TGTGCCAGTAGTATCCCGACTAGCGGGGCCACAGATACGCAGTATTTT. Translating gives CASSIPTSGATDTQYF.

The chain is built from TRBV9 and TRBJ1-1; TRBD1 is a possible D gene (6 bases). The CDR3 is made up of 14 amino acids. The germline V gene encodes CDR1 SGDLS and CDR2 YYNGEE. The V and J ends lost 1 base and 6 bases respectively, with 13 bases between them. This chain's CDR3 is CASSVTGQWAEAFF. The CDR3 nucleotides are TGTGCCAGCAGCGTAACCGGACAGTGGGCTGAAGCTTTCTTT.

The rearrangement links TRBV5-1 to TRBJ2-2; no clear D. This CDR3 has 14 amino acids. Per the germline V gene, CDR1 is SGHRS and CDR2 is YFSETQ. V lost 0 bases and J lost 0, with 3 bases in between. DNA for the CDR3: TGCGCCAGCAGCTTGGCGGCGAACACCGGGGAGCTGTTTTTT. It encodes CASSLAANTGELFF.

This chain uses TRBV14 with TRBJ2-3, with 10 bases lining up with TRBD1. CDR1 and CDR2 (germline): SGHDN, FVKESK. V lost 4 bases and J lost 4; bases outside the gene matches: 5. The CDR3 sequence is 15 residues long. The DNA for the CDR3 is TGTGCCAGCAGCCGCTCCGGGACAGGGGCAGATACGCAGTATTTT. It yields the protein CASSRSGTGADTQYF.

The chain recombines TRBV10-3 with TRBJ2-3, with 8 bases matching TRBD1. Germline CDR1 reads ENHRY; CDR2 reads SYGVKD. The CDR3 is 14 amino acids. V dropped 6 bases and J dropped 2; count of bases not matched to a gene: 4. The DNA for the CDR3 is TGTGCCATCAGCTCGACAGGGGTCACAGATACGCAGTATTTT. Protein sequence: CAISSTGVTDTQYF.

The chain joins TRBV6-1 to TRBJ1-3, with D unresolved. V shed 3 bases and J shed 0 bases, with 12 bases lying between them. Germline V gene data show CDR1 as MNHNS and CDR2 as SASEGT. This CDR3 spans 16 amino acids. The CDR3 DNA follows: TGTGCCAGCAGTGAGGTCGAGGCCTACTCTGGAAACACCATATATTTT. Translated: CASSEVEAYSGNTIYF.

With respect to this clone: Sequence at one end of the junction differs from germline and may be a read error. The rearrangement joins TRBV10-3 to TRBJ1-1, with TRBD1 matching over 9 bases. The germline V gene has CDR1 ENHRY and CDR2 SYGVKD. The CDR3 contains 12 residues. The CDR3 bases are TGCGCCGCGAGGACAGGGGACACTGAAGCTTTCTTT. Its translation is CAARTGDTEAFF.

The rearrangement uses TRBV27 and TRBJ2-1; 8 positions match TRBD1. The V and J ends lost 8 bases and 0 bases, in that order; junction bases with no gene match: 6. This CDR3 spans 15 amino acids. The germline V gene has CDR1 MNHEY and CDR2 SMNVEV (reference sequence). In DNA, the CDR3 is TGTGCCAGCCACTCAGGGGGCAGCTCCTACAATGAGCAGTTCTTC. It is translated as CASHSGGSSYNEQFF.

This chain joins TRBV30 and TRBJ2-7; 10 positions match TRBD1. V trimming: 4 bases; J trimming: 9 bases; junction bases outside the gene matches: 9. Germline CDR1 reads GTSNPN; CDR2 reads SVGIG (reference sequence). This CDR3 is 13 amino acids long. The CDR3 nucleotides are TGTGCCTGGACCCACCGGGACAGGGGTAGGCAGTACTTC. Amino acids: CAWTHRDRGRQYF.

This CDR3 is CAPRDRAPYEQYF. The CDR3 region has the DNA TGTGCCCCCCGGGACAGGGCCCCCTACGAGCAGTACTTC. This chain uses TRBV2 with TRBJ2-7; 9 bases line up with TRBD1. The CDR3 spans 13 residues. CDR1 and CDR2 from the germline V gene are SNHLY and FYNNEI. Trimming at V came to 11 bases and at J to 2 bases, leaving 7 bases not matched to a gene.

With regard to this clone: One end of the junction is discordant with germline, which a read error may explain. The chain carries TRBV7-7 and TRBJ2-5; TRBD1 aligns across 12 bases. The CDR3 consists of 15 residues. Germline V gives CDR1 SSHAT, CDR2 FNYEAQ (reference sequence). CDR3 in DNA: TGTGCTAGCAGCCCGGGACAGGGGGCTTTCATGACCCAGTACTTC. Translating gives CASSPGQGAFMTQYF.

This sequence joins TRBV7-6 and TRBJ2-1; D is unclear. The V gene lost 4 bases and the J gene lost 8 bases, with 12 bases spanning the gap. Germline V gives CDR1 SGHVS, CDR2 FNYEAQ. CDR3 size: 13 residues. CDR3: CASSSGLLDEQFF. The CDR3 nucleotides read TGTGCCAGCAGCTCAGGCCTCTTGGATGAGCAGTTCTTC. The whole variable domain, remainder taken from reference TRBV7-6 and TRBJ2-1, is GAGVSQSPRYKVTKRGQDVALRCDPISGHVSLYWYRQALGQGPEFLTYFNYEAQQDKSGLPNDRFSAERPEGSISTLTIQRTEQRDSAMYRCASSSGLLDEQFFGPGTRLTVL.

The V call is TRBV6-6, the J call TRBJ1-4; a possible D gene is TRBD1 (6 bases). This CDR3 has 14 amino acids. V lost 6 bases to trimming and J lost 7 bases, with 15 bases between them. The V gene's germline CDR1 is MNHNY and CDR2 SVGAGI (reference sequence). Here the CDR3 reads CASSSTGISEKLFF. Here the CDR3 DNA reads TGTGCCAGCAGCAGCACAGGGATCAGTGAAAAACTGTTTTTT.

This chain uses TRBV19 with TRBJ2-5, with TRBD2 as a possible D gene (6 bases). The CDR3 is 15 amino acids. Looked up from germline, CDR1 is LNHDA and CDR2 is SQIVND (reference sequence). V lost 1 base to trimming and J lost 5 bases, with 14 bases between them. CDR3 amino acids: CASSIVAGGWETQYF. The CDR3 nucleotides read TGTGCCAGTAGTATAGTGGCCGGAGGGTGGGAGACCCAGTACTTC.

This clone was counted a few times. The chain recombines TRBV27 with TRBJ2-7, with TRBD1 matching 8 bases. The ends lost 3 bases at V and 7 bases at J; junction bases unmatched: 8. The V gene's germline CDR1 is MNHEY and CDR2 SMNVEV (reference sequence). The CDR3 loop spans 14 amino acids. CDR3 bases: TGTGCCAGCAGTTTCAACGACAGGGGCCGAGAGCAGTACTTC. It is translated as CASSFNDRGREQYF.